This T cell receptor (beta chain) emerged from a study of cytomegalovirus exposure and HLA in healthy donors (dated by TCRdb to 2017 to 2019). Some background on the complete study: In an earlier analysis of 587 of the donors, about 270 Gb of sequence data and approximately 100 million unique TCR beta sequences from 150 million to 200 million T cells were reported. To study patterns of TCR occurrence, a later analysis re-analyzed previously published TCR beta repertoires from 550 to 800 donors and added high-resolution HLA genotyping. Donor age, sex, ethnicity and CMV serostatus were collected together with the repertoire data. Because of strong linkage in the cohort, roughly five DR-DQ haplotypes were treated as single units for association and clustering. Of the approximately 400 genotyped donors, 80% to 90% were placed in the genetic ancestry cluster associated with self-reported Caucasian donors. The number of donors typed differed by locus, with roughly 629-640 for A, B, C, DRB1 and DQB1, roughly 520 for DQA1, 600 to 610 for DPA1, and about 450 for DPB1. The study aimed to test whether cataloging public T cell receptors could reveal signatures of past pathogen exposure. Using immunosequencing, the study profiled T cell repertoires from roughly 650 subjects and related those repertoires to cytomegalovirus serostatus. To decide whether each TCR beta V gene segment behaved as functional or pseudogenic, an earlier analysis of some 600 of the donors relied on high-throughput TCR beta sequencing. About 330 gigabases of sequencing data and around 90 million unique TCR sequences made up an early release that covered about 640 HLA-typed donors. A later genetic analysis used genome-wide SNP genotypes for about 55% of the 666 donors, treating that subset as a discovery cohort. To predict cytomegalovirus infection status, the study brought together high-throughput TCR immunosequencing, statistical association of individual TCRs with disease status, and machine learning. HLA typing covered class I and class II loci at four-digit resolution. Among almost 400 genotyped donors of the cohort, an average of around 240,000 unique TCR beta nucleotide sequences were sequenced per donor, roughly 20% of them non-productive. All discovery cohort repertoires had been generated using a single sequencing platform. Rather than drawing on any new phenotypic data, the later analysis identified candidate immune exposures from TCR beta sequences and the way those sequences occurred across donors. A separate validation cohort of about 110 different subjects was used in addition to the roughly 670-subject first cohort. Broad study findings and their caveats: Because HLA typing was missing for some donors at each locus, association tests included only the typed subset. A later analysis associated approximately 17,000 TCR beta sequences with specific HLA alleles at a false discovery rate of 0.05. In a later analysis, HLA-associated TCR beta chains were found to be more clonally expanded and to have lower generation probabilities than equally common non-associated chains. The 87-base-pair reads could not distinguish some IMGT-functional V segments, including TRBV6-2 and TRBV6-3, so those segments were excluded. In a later analysis, TCR association rates were found to vary across HLA loci, with the most associated TCRs seen for DRB1 alleles and the fewest for HLA-C alleles. This cohort had only TCR beta chains sequenced, and the lack of alpha or paired-chain data limited which features could be detected. A further reported finding was that TCR beta sequences accurately predicted the HLA-A and HLA-B alleles for most subjects in the first cohort. Most TCR sequences were observed very rarely across donors, whereas some public TCRs were present in many individuals. The presence/absence analyses assumed that sequencing depth was roughly uniform across donors, and that assumption may not be true. V-gene and J-gene trimming of TCR beta chains was associated with a missense DCLRE1C variant in a later genetic analysis, and the association was replicated in an independent cohort. A later genetic analysis reported fewer N-insertions in productive TCRs among donors in an Asian-associated ancestry cluster than the approximately 700-donor mean. Linkage disequilibrium might explain the correlated functional status among segregating V segments, but an unknown experimental factor could not be excluded. In a later analysis, several top co-occurrence clusters were reported to appear linked to parvovirus B19, influenza, CMV and Epstein-Barr virus. A group of highly shared sequence variants was considered likely to be a technical artifact of the sequencing pipeline. The authors suggested that the approach could potentially be extended to other disease states and immunological phenotypes. The only immune exposure information available for the cohort was CMV serostatus. According to a later analysis, most CMV-associated TCR beta chains appeared to be HLA-restricted, and the HLA associations seemed to be driven largely by CMV exposure. An earlier analysis of some 590 of the donors showed that most TCR beta V segments appeared in productive rearrangements either about 87% or about 30% of the time, which broadly matched IMGT annotations. The earlier analysis of approximately 540 of the donors excluded 15 to 20 rarely observed V segments, including chromosome 9 orphons, because counts were too low. Three of the identified cytomegalovirus-associated TCR beta chains were confirmed in vitro to be specific for cytomegalovirus antigens. Cytomegalovirus status was reported to be diagnosed by the classifier with high specificity and sensitivity in both the original and validation cohorts. When HLA alleles, especially DR and DQ, strongly co-occurred, attributing TCR associations to individual alleles was difficult. The study listed over 150 TCR beta chains as associated with cytomegalovirus.

CDR1 MDHEN and CDR2 SYDVKM are derived from the germline V gene. Trimmed from V: 2 bases; trimmed from J: 2 bases; junction bases lacking a gene match: 5. Measured from the cysteine to the phenylalanine, the CDR3 is 15 residues long. CDR3 DNA is the only sequence kept; it has 45 bases, read in frame from the first base. The library came from the immunoSEQ multiplex PCR assay. For the multiplex PCR, a mixture combining 60 forward primers for TCR Vbeta segments and 13 reverse primers for TCR Jbeta segments was used. The CDR3 region of rearranged TCR beta genes was amplified from genomic DNA with a multiplex PCR assay. Amplified TCR beta libraries were sequenced as 87-base-pair reads on the Illumina HiSeq System. Turning to the authors' computational methods: Across the 600 to 700 repertoires, a later analysis counted 78 million or so unique TCR beta chains, 8.5 million to 12 million of which were shared by at least two donors. A nearest-neighbor algorithm error-corrected the raw reads and collapsed the reads into unique sequences, merging closely related sequences to remove PCR and sequencing errors. Alignment of CDR3 sequences to IMGT reference sequences was used to assign V, D and J gene segments. For a sequence to be retained, a match of at least six nucleotides to both a V gene segment and a J gene segment was required. A rearrangement was called productive if the CDR3 had no stop codons and remained in frame with V and J, and every other rearrangement was called non-productive. Following IMGT convention, CDR3 was defined as the stretch from the second conserved V-encoded cysteine to the conserved J-encoded phenylalanine. Sequences without an unambiguous match to a single V gene segment were excluded from the earlier analysis of 500 to 700 of the donors. In an earlier analysis of roughly 500 of the donors, V segments were called functional above 56.7% productive rearrangements and were called segregating when the between-donor standard deviation exceeded 5%. To diagnose cytomegalovirus status from the catalog of TCR beta chain sequences, a statistical classification framework was built. A later analysis assigned V and J genes by comparing TCR nucleotide sequences with IMGT/GENE-DB human TR gene sequences. Using the TCRdist pipeline, a later analysis assigned CDR3 sequences along with most-parsimonious VDJ recombination scenarios. A later analysis defined each TCR beta chain by its CDR3 amino acid sequence plus V-gene family, and excluded reads lacking a unique V-gene family. As a way to deal with suspected cross-contamination and a sequencing artifact, a later analysis dropped 592 nucleotide sequences that were highly shared and had low generation probability. A later analysis calculated a clonal expansion index for each public chain from normalized within-repertoire ranks of inferred template counts. In a later analysis, generation probabilities were computed with a VDJ recombination model fitted to out-of-frame rearrangements, and the resulting probabilities were checked against IGoR. In a later analysis, hypergeometric tests were used to score TCR-TCR, TCR-HLA and TCR-CMV co-occurrence, with a repertoire-size bias correction applied to TCR pairs. A later analysis estimated false discovery rates by permuting HLA or CMV assignments 20 times. A later analysis grouped co-occurring TCRs with DBSCAN, adding TCRdist sequence similarity when clustering within HLA-allele-positive subsets. Co-occurrence clustering excluded repertoires with fewer than 30,000 or more than 120,000 public chains, plus five with anomalous nucleotide sharing. Not all clones reach the TCRdb copy of this immuneACCESS table, which keeps in-frame sequences only. Checked studies attribute under half of the gap to unresolved V genes and leave the rest unexplained. V and J calls and clone size are those listed in that table; D and trimming were worked out from the DNA. Within this sample are roughly 100,000 clones, with approximately 80% of them counted one time only. Jointly, the top ten make up 3% to 4.5% of the sample.

The cohort comprised several hundred healthy bone marrow donors. Cohort members were all nominally healthy when sampled, although unrecorded immune exposures were likely present. The donor was CMV seropositive and was included in the group of almost 300 seropositive cohort members. Every donor gave a peripheral blood sample, and the peripheral blood mononuclear cells from that sample were used for TCR beta sequencing. The Qiagen DNeasy Blood Extraction Kit was used to extract genomic DNA from the blood cell samples. In the case of this clone: Its antigen is still unknown. Per-nucleotide qualities are absent, and no much larger clonotype sits a single base away.

The clonotype comes from a female donor in good health and CMV-seropositive. Sequencing was carried out using PBMCs. This chain is built from TRBV28 and TRBJ2-7, with 8 bases in between that match TRBD2. This receptor carries the CDR3 CASSLHGRAPYEQYF. The base sequence is TGTGCCAGCAGTTTACACGGGAGGGCCCCCTACGAGCAGTACTTC. Beyond the CDR3, the reference TRBV28 and TRBJ2-7 genes provide the residues; the full variable domain reads: DVKVTQSSRYLVKRTGEKVFLECVQDMDHENMFWYRQDPGLGLRLIYFSYDVKMKEKGDIPEGYSVSREKKERFSLILESASTNQTSMYLCASSLHGRAPYEQYFGPGTRLTVT.